Listed below are T cell receptor beta chains from one sample, sequenced in a study of T cell repertoires in cytomegalovirus infection. One entry per CDR3 protein, called by TCRdb with MiXCR from the reads. The data contain 630,000 or so distinct CDR3 sequences, about 24% of them singletons. Input material: CD8+ T cells from PBMCs. Receptors originate from a human donor in good health (CMV status not recorded). Some clones in this sample may be carry-over from other donors' samples. Each CDR3 is given with its conserved first and last residue. Fields, in order: V gene, D gene, CDR3 protein. The D gene is left open where the match is weak.

>TRBV20-1|.
CSARRLTQVPNYEQYF
>TRBV7-6|TRBD2
CASSLNGGLAGEETQYF
>TRBV7-9|.
CASSFKVHNEQFF
>TRBV4-1|.
CASSQDPPAALAKNIQYF
>TRBV29-1|.
CSVVRGFNEQFF
>TRBV10-3|.
CAISEPRGNYGYTF
>TRBV2|.
CASLGRNTEAFF
>TRBV5-6|.
CASTTQGKLDQPQHF
>TRBV19|.
CASSKAAEAFF
>TRBV9|.
CASSVVSDYNEQFF
>TRBV14|.
CASSQVEEAGANVLTF
>TRBV6-2/TRBV6-3|.
CASSYSGGSFNTGELFF
>TRBV12-5|.
CASGTGTHDYTF
>TRBV13|.
CASSLGRRPQETQYF
>TRBV7-9|.
CASSSDRDTNYGYTF
>TRBV6-2/TRBV6-3|TRBD1
CASSYRYDRDRGSSEQFF
>TRBV20-1|.
CSARTFGADTEAFF
>TRBV19|TRBD1
CASSIRTGGADNEQFF
>TRBV28|TRBD2
CASSPSAGGGTGELFF
>TRBV28|.
CASYPDLSGPYGYTF
>TRBV9|TRBD2
CASSDSGGGSYNEQFF
>TRBV28|.
CASSLIEGMAVRETQYF
>TRBV6-4|TRBD1
CASSDKSGQGADTQYF
>TRBV25-1|.
CASSFTLGATEAFF
>TRBV9|TRBD1
CASSMRQGNTEAFF